Following are 13 T cell receptor beta chains from one sample sequenced in a study of blood T cell repertoires in COVID-19. Produced via immunoSEQ multiplex PCR; TCRdb's table is partial and in-frame only. In the table there are roughly 32,000 clones, 87% of which are singletons. The sequenced material came from peripheral blood. These receptors originate from a man aged 50 or older with active or convalescent COVID-19.

The chain links TRBV28 to TRBJ1-1; 9 positions match TRBD1. The CDR3 runs to 16 residues. With 7 bases clipped from V and 0 bases from J, the junction kept 9 bases outside the gene matches. From germline, CDR1 is MDHEN and CDR2 SYDVKM. Written as DNA, the CDR3 is TGTGCCAGCACCAATAGGGGGGACAGGGTGAACACTGAAGCTTTCTTT. This gives the protein CASTNRGDRVNTEAFF.

This clone has only one observation. This chain links TRBV5-1 with TRBJ2-2; TRBD2 agrees at 9 bases. Trimming at V came to 0 bases and at J to 5 bases, leaving 8 bases not matched to a gene. Germline CDR1 SGHRS, CDR2 YFSETQ. The CDR3 is 17 amino acids. The CDR3 nucleotides are TGCGCCAGCAGCTTGGTGGGTAGCGGGAGATGGACCGGGGAGCTGTTTTTT. Protein sequence: CASSLVGSGRWTGELFF.

The V and J genes are TRBV7-9 and TRBJ1-4, with 7 bases identical to TRBD1. V dropped 5 bases and J dropped 4; count of bases not matched to a gene: 19. CDR3 size: 19 residues. Germline CDR1 SEHNR, CDR2 FQNEAQ (reference sequence). The CDR3 loop reads CASSLSRSLGTGVNEKLFF. Here the CDR3 DNA reads TGTGCCAGCAGCCTCTCGCGGAGCTTAGGTACAGGGGTTAATGAAAAACTGTTTTTT.

The V gene is TRBV19, the J gene TRBJ1-5; 8 positions agree with TRBD1. The CDR3 consists of 14 residues. Germline CDR1 is LNHDA and CDR2 is SQIVND (reference sequence). V was pared by 5 bases and J by 6 bases, with 6 bases of the junction left unmatched. CDR3 nucleotide sequence: TGTGCCAGTAGTCTCAGGGGGCCTAGTCAGCCCCAGCATTTT. Amino acids: CASSLRGPSQPQHF.

This chain connects TRBV2 to TRBJ2-7; 10 bases agree with TRBD2. Germline V gene data show CDR1 as SNHLY and CDR2 as FYNNEI. V lost 6 bases and J lost 3; bases outside the gene matches: 5. This CDR3 has 14 amino acids. This chain's CDR3 is CASSVTSGYYEQYF. The CDR3 DNA is TGTGCCAGCAGCGTGACTAGCGGGTACTACGAGCAGTACTTC.

This chain uses TRBV6-2 or TRBV6-3 with TRBJ2-3, with D hard to call. Germline CDR1 MNHEY, CDR2 SVGEGT. There are 11 residues in the CDR3. Trimming cost V 2 bases and J 6 bases, with 3 bases left between them. The chain's CDR3 is CASSYADTQYF. The CDR3 DNA reads as TGTGCCAGCAGTTACGCGGATACGCAGTATTTT.

The chain carries TRBV12-2 and TRBJ1-2; the D call in the table, TRBD1, was not verified against the DNA. TRBV12-2 is termed a pseudogene. The CDR3 is 15 residues long. The DNA for the CDR3 is TGTGCAAGTCGCTTAGCTAGCAGGGGAATTTGTGGCTACACCTTC. Amino acid sequence: CASRLASRGICGYTF.

The chain combines TRBV7-2 with TRBJ1-6; the D is unclear. Germline loops: CDR1 SGHTA, CDR2 FQGNSA. V was cut by 3 bases and J by 6 bases, with 9 bases left in between. The CDR3 is 14 amino acids. The CDR3 loop reads CASSLTTSNSPLHF. CDR3 bases: TGTGCCAGCAGCTTGACAACGTCTAATTCACCCCTCCACTTT. Variable domain in full (rest from reference TRBV7-2 and TRBJ1-6): GAGVSQSPSNKVTEKGKDVELRCDPISGHTALYWYRQSLGQGLEFLIYFQGNSAPDKSGLPSDRFSAERTGGSVSTLTIQRTQQEDSAVYLCASSLTTSNSPLHFGNGTRLTVT.

The CDR3 reads CASSPPGLTNNEQFF. For the CDR3, the DNA is TGTGCCAGCAGCCCTCCGGGACTAACAAACAATGAGCAGTTCTTC. The J gene is TRBJ2-1, the V gene TRBV7-9; 7 bases align to TRBD2. The CDR3 has 15 amino acids. Germline assignment: CDR1 SEHNR and CDR2 FQNEAQ (reference sequence). The V segment lost 5 bases and the J segment 5 bases; nucleotides outside the gene matches: 9.

The rearrangement joins TRBV13 to TRBJ2-7, with TRBD2 matching over 8 bases. Trimming took 5 bases from V and 3 from J; bases not matched to a gene: 9. The CDR3 loop spans 15 amino acids. The germline gives CDR1 PRHDT, CDR2 FYEKMQ (reference sequence). The CDR3, as DNA: TGTGCCAGCAGCCCGCGGGTAGCGGGACACTACGAGCAGTACTTC. Its protein is CASSPRVAGHYEQYF.

The CDR3 protein is CSASGGTYNEQFF. The DNA for the CDR3 is TGCAGTGCTAGTGGCGGAACCTACAATGAGCAGTTCTTC. The genes are TRBV20-1 and TRBJ2-1; D gene uncertain. This CDR3 is 13 amino acids long. Looked up from germline, CDR1 is DFQATT and CDR2 is SNEGSKA (reference sequence). Trimming shortened V by 3 bases and J by 2 bases, and 8 bases separated the two germline ends.

The chain recombines TRBV7-2 with TRBJ2-7; D gene unclear. The CDR3 extends over 13 amino acids. The V gene's germline CDR1 is SGHTA and CDR2 FQGNSA. V lost 2 bases to trimming and J lost 9 bases, with 14 bases between them. CDR3 DNA sequence: TGTGCCAGCAGCTTAATGAGTGAGGATCGGCAGTACTTC. This codes for CASSLMSEDRQYF. Full variable domain (rest looked up from reference TRBV7-2 and TRBJ2-7): GAGVSQSPSNKVTEKGKDVELRCDPISGHTALYWYRQSLGQGLEFLIYFQGNSAPDKSGLPSDRFSAERTGGSVSTLTIQRTQQEDSAVYLCASSLMSEDRQYFGPGTRLTVT.

The chain joins TRBV10-3 to TRBJ1-2; TRBD1 matches 10 bases. CDR3 size: 16 residues. CDR1 and CDR2 (germline): ENHRY, SYGVKD. Germline trimming cut 0 bases from V and 8 bases from J; bases unmatched to any gene: 9. Here the CDR3 DNA reads TGTGCCATCAGTGAGTCAGGACAGGGGGTACCAATGGGCTACACCTTC. Protein: CAISESGQGVPMGYTF.